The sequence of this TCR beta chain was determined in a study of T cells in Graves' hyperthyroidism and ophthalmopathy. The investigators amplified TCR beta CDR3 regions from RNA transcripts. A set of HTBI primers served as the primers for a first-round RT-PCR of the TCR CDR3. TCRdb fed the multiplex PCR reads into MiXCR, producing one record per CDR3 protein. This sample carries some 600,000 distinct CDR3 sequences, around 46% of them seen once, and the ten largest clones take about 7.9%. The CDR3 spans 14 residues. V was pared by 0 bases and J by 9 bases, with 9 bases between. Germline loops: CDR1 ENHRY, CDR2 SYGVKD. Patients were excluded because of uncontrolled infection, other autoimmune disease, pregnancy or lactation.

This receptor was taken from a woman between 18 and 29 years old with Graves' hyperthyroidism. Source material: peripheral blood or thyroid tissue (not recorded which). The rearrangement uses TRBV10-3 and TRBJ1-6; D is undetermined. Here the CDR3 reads CAISESGLGSPLHF. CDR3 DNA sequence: TGTGCCATCAGTGAGTCCGGATTAGGTTCACCCCTCCACTTT.